What follows are 24 T cell receptor beta chains derived from one specimen sequenced in a study of molecular identifiers for immune sequencing clone quantification. TCRdb reanalysed the PCR reads using MiXCR and keeps one entry per CDR3 protein. This sample has under 800,000 distinct CDR3 sequences; around 25% occur once, and the top ten carry 0.78%. What was sequenced was naive CD8+ T cells from blood, with Jurkat cell RNA spiked in. This sample's subset: FACS-sorted CD8+CD4-CCR7+CD45RA+ naive T cells. All receptors come from a human donor in good health. Some libraries in this study had Jurkat cell RNA spiked in.

This clonotype was seen ten or more times. The V call is TRBV10-2, the J call TRBJ1-5, with 8 bases identical to TRBD1. Losses at the gene ends were 3 bases for V and 6 bases for J; bases not matched to a gene: 4. Germline V gives CDR1 WSHSY, CDR2 SAAADI. This CDR3 region has 14 residues. The CDR3 bases are TGCGCCAGCAGTGAAACAGGGGGAGGTCAGCCCCAGCATTTT. The encoded protein is CASSETGGGQPQHF.

V is TRBV4-1 and J is TRBJ2-5; TRBD2 aligns across 14 bases. Germline CDR1 MGHRA, CDR2 YSYEKL. The CDR3 loop spans 19 amino acids. J was trimmed by 1 base and V by 1 base; bases with no gene match: 8. The CDR3 nucleotides read TGCGCCAGCAGCCAAGTGCCGGGACTAGCGGGAGAATCCCAAGAGACCCAGTACTTC. It is translated as CASSQVPGLAGESQETQYF.

This clonotype was found many times. The chain combines TRBV7-9 with TRBJ2-4, with D tentatively TRBD1 (5 bases). Germline V gene sequence: CDR1 SEHNR, CDR2 FQNEAQ (reference sequence). V lost 4 bases to trimming and J lost 9 bases, with 10 bases between them. The CDR3 has 12 amino acids. The chain's CDR3 is CASSSSQGIQYF. The CDR3 DNA follows: TGTGCCAGCAGCTCCAGCCAGGGCATTCAGTACTTC. The whole variable domain, filled in from reference TRBV7-9 and TRBJ2-4, reads DTGVSQNPRHKITKRGQNVTFRCDPISEHNRLYWYRQTLGQGPEFLTYFQNEAQLEKSRLLSDRFSAERPKGSFSTLEIQRTEQGDSAMYLCASSSSQGIQYFGAGTRLSVL.

This clonotype was counted only a few times. CDR3 region: CASSSRTGPPYNEQFF. CDR3 bases: TGTGCCAGCAGCTCCAGGACCGGCCCCCCCTACAATGAGCAGTTCTTC. The chain joins TRBV7-3 to TRBJ2-1; no firm D call. V lost 4 bases and J lost 2, with 15 bases in between. This CDR3 is 16 amino acids long. The germline V gene encodes CDR1 SGHTA and CDR2 FQGTGA.

The chain has TRBV20-1 and TRBJ2-3; the match to TRBD2 covers 11 bases. Germline V gene lookup returns CDR1 DFQATT and CDR2 SNEGSKA (reference sequence). V lost 0 bases and J lost 0; bases outside the gene matches: 11. The CDR3 is 19 amino acids. The CDR3 DNA reads TGCAGTGCTAGAGATTACCTAGCGGGGGGCCTAACTAGCACAGATACGCAGTATTTT. Encoded protein: CSARDYLAGGLTSTDTQYF.

This chain links TRBV25-1 with TRBJ1-5, with D tentatively TRBD1 (6 bases). The CDR3 has 17 amino acids. The germline V gene encodes CDR1 MGHDK and CDR2 SYGVNS. V was shortened by 2 bases and J by 0 bases, with 14 bases between the two germline ends. The DNA of the CDR3 is TGTGCCAGCAGTGAAGGATTGTCAGGGGATAGCAATCAGCCCCAGCATTTT. Its translation is CASSEGLSGDSNQPQHF.

This clonotype was picked up a small number of times. J is TRBJ2-1 and V is TRBV13, with D possibly matching TRBD1 (6 bases). The V and J ends lost 5 bases and 6 bases respectively, with 11 bases between them. This CDR3 is built from 13 residues. Germline loops: CDR1 PRHDT, CDR2 FYEKMQ (reference sequence). The DNA for the CDR3 is TGTGCCAGCAGCGCTGGCAGGGGCAATGAGCAGTTCTTC. Translated, it gives CASSAGRGNEQFF.

The rearrangement joins TRBV30 to TRBJ1-5; D is unclear. Looked up from germline, CDR1 is GTSNPN and CDR2 is SVGIG (reference sequence). The length of the CDR3 is 14 residues. V was trimmed by 2 bases and J by 1 base, leaving 9 bases between them. The CDR3 here is CAWSNDPSNQPQHF. The CDR3 region has the DNA TGTGCCTGGAGTAACGACCCAAGCAATCAGCCCCAGCATTTT. Complete variable domain (other parts from reference TRBV30 and TRBJ1-5): SQTIHQWPATLVQPVGSPLSLECTVEGTSNPNLYWYRQAAGRGLQLLFYSVGIGQISSEVPQNLSASRPQDRQFILSSKKLLLSDSGFYLCAWSNDPSNQPQHFGDGTRLSIL.

The chain joins TRBV7-6 to TRBJ1-1; D is unresolved. Trimming cost V 2 bases and J 8 bases, with 12 bases left between them. The CDR3 totals 13 residues. Germline V gene lookup returns CDR1 SGHVS and CDR2 FNYEAQ. The CDR3 DNA is TGTGCCAGCAGCTTAAAGACGGCGGGAGAAGCTTTCTTT. Protein product: CASSLKTAGEAFF.

With respect to this clonotype: A much more abundant neighbour one base away suggests this may be a read error. J is TRBJ2-7 and V is TRBV5-3, with unresolved D. TRBV5-3 is an ORF, with its function uncertain. CDR3 length: 14 residues. V was shortened by 8 bases and J by 0 bases, with 15 bases between the two germline ends. The CDR3 loop is CASTEELSSYEQYF. The CDR3, as DNA: TGTGCCAGCACCGAAGAGCTTAGCTCCTACGAGCAGTACTTC.

The chain employs TRBV11-2 and TRBJ2-3; the D gene is possibly TRBD2 (5 bases). The CDR3 is 19 amino acids. The V gene lost 5 bases and the J gene lost 2 bases, with 26 bases spanning the gap. CDR1 is SGHAT, CDR2 FQNNGV, per germline. CDR3 coding DNA: TGTGCCAGCAGCGAAGGACCACCATGGGAGTCCCGACCCACAGATACGCAGTATTTT. It specifies CASSEGPPWESRPTDTQYF.

This clonotype has only a few counts. The J gene is TRBJ2-6, the V gene TRBV12-3 or TRBV12-4; perhaps TRBD1 as D (6 bases). The CDR3 extends over 18 amino acids. V gave up 3 bases and J gave up 4 bases, with 19 bases separating them. This CDR3 is CASSFDPRQGKGANVLTF. Written as DNA, the CDR3 is TGTGCCAGCAGTTTTGACCCCCGGCAGGGGAAAGGGGCCAACGTCCTGACTTTC.

This chain uses TRBV7-6 with TRBJ2-7; D remains ambiguous. The germline V gene has CDR1 SGHVS and CDR2 FNYEAQ. This CDR3 comprises 12 residues. V was clipped by 2 bases and J by 9 bases, with 11 bases between them. CDR3: CASSLNWNGQYF. The CDR3 DNA reads as TGTGCCAGCAGCTTAAACTGGAACGGGCAGTACTTC.

There are a few counts of this clonotype. The chain couples TRBV3-1 to TRBJ2-7, with D hard to call. V was cut by 2 bases and J by 8 bases, with 19 bases left in between. The CDR3 sequence is 15 residues long. Germline V lookup: CDR1 LGHDT, CDR2 YNNKEL (reference sequence). The CDR3 DNA reads TGTGCCAGCAGCCAATCTATTGGTATGAACCACAAGCAGTACTTC. Translating it yields CASSQSIGMNHKQYF.

In its sample, this clonotype was seen many times. The chain joins TRBV6-5 to TRBJ1-1; D is unresolved. The V end was cut by 6 bases, the J end by 7 bases, with 12 bases between. The CDR3 sequence is 12 residues long. Germline values: CDR1 MNHEY, CDR2 SVGAGI. This CDR3 is CASRAASYEAFF. The CDR3 nucleotides read TGTGCCAGCAGGGCCGCATCGTATGAAGCTTTCTTT.

Note on this clonotype: The junction departs from germline at one end; a sequencing error may be responsible. The chain recombines TRBV24-1 with TRBJ2-1; D could derive from TRBD1 or TRBD2 (5 bases each). CDR3 length: 12 residues. Germline loops: CDR1 KGHDR, CDR2 SFDVKD. The CDR3 sequence: CATGDLRGEQFF. In DNA form, the CDR3 reads TGTGCCACCGGTGATTTGAGGGGAGAGCAGTTCTTC.

This clonotype was seen a handful of times. The genes are TRBV14 and TRBJ2-7; D is possibly TRBD2 (6 bases). V lost 0 bases, J lost 4 bases, and 16 bases lay in between. Germline V CDR1 and CDR2: SGHDN, FVKESK. CDR3 length: 16 residues. The CDR3 spells CASSQDTGLLGYEQYF. CDR3 nucleotides: TGTGCCAGCAGCCAAGATACGGGACTCCTGGGGTACGAGCAGTACTTC.

The count of this clonotype is one. No conserved phenylalanine or tryptophan is present at the end of the CDR3, so a read error is the likely explanation. The rearrangement joins TRBV20-1 to TRBJ2-5; 12 bases are a match to TRBD2. The CDR3 totals 15 residues. Germline CDR1 DFQATT, CDR2 SNEGSKA (reference sequence). The trim removed 0 bases at V and 7 bases at J, leaving 6 bases unmatched. CDR3 in amino acids: CSARDRLAGVRTQYC. In nucleotides, the CDR3 is TGCAGTGCTAGAGATCGACTAGCGGGAGTTAGGACCCAGTACTGC.

This clonotype was counted at least ten times. The V gene is TRBV7-9, the J gene TRBJ1-4; maybe TRBD1 (6 bases). V was shortened by 4 bases and J by 6 bases, with 18 bases between the two germline ends. Germline values: CDR1 SEHNR, CDR2 FQNEAQ (reference sequence). The CDR3 contains 16 residues. CDR3 coding DNA: TGTGCCAGCAGCTCAGGGGCGGGGACCATGGATGAAAAACTGTTTTTT. Encoded protein: CASSSGAGTMDEKLFF.

This clonotype was seen many times. This sequence joins TRBV2 and TRBJ2-7, with D tentatively TRBD2 (5 bases). CDR1 is SNHLY, CDR2 FYNNEI, per germline. The CDR3 totals 14 residues. V dropped 4 bases and J dropped 2 bases, with 12 bases sitting between them. The DNA for the CDR3 is TGTGCCAGCAGTGGAGGGCATGGGCCCTACGAGCAGTACTTC. Its protein is CASSGGHGPYEQYF.

This clonotype was observed a handful of times. V is TRBV27 and J is TRBJ2-6; D gene unclear. CDR1 is MNHEY and CDR2 is SMNVEV in the germline V gene (reference sequence). The CDR3 is made up of 17 amino acids. V was shortened by 2 bases and J by 2 bases, with 13 bases between the two germline ends. The CDR3 region has the DNA TGTGCCAGCAGTTTACGGGTGGTCTCTCCTGGGGCCAACGTCCTGACTTTC. Translation: CASSLRVVSPGANVLTF.

This clonotype was counted many times. The V gene is TRBV27, the J gene TRBJ2-3; 10 bases align to TRBD2. The J segment lost 3 bases and the V segment lost 2 bases, leaving 14 bases of the junction unmatched. CDR3 length equals 19 residues. Germline-derived CDR1 and CDR2 are MNHEY and SMNVEV (reference sequence). The CDR3 region has the DNA TGTGCCAGCAGTTTAGTAGCGGGGGGATTTGCCCCCAAAACAGATACGCAGTATTTT. Protein: CASSLVAGGFAPKTDTQYF.

In its sample, this clonotype was seen a few times. The chain has TRBV27 and TRBJ1-4; TRBD1 matches at 7 bases. Germline V gene lookup returns CDR1 MNHEY and CDR2 SMNVEV (reference sequence). J lost 7 bases, V lost 5 bases, and 10 bases had no gene match. The CDR3 sequence is 15 residues long. This CDR3 is CASSPAGGGVEKLFF. CDR3 DNA sequence: TGTGCCAGCAGTCCGGCAGGGGGAGGTGTTGAAAAACTGTTTTTT.

Concerning this clonotype itself: A read error may explain this, as a much larger clone is one base away. V gene TRBV18 combines with J gene TRBJ2-7; D is uncertain. This CDR3 region has 14 residues. The V and J ends lost 2 bases and 6 bases respectively, with 14 bases between them. CDR1 and CDR2 from the germline V gene are KGHSH and LQKENI. The CDR3 sequence is CASSPTIGLAEQYF. The DNA of the CDR3 is TGTGCCAGCTCACCAACCATTGGATTAGCCGAGCAGTACTTC.